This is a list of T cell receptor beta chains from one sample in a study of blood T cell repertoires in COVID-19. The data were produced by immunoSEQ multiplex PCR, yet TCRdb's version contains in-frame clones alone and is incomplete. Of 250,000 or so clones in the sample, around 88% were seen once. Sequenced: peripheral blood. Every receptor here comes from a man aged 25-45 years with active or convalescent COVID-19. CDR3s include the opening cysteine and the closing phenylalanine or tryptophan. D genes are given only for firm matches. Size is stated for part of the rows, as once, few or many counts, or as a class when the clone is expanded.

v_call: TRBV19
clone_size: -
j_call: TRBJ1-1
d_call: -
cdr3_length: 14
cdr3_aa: CASRIREGRTEAFF
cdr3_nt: TGTGCCAGTAGAATCAGGGAAGGAAGAACTGAAGCTTTCTTT

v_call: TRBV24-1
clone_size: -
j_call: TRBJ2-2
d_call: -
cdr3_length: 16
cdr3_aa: CATSDATGYYTGELFF
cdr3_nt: TGTGCCACCAGTGATGCGACAGGTTATTACACCGGGGAGCTGTTTTTT

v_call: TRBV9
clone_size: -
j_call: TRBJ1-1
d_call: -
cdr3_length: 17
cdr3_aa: CASSPRSDGYMNTEAFF
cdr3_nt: TGTGCCAGCAGCCCAAGGAGTGATGGTTACATGAACACTGAAGCTTTCTTT

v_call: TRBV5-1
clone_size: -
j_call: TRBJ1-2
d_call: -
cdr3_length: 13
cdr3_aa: CASSDTGNYGYTF
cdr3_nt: TGCGCCAGCAGCGATACAGGGAATTATGGCTACACCTTC

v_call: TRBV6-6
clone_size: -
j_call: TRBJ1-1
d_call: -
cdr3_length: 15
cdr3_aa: CASSYSPQANTEAFF
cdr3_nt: TGTGCCAGCAGTTACTCTCCCCAGGCAAACACTGAAGCTTTCTTT

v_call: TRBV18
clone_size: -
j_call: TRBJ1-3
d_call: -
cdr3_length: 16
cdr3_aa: CASSPVAEATGNTIYF
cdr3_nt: TGTGCCAGCTCACCGGTCGCGGAGGCAACTGGAAACACCATATATTTT

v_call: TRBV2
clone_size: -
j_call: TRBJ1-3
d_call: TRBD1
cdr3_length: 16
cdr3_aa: CASSVGDSLSGNTIYF
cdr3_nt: TGTGCCAGCAGTGTCGGGGACAGCCTCTCTGGAAACACCATATATTTT

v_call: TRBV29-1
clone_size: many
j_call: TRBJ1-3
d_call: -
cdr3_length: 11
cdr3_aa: CSVLSGNTIYF
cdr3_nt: TGCAGCGTTCTCTCTGGAAACACCATATATTTT

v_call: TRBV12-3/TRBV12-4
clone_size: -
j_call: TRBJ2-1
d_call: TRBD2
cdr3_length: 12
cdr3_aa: CASRELAAEQFF
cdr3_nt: TGTGCCAGCAGGGAACTAGCGGCTGAGCAGTTCTTC

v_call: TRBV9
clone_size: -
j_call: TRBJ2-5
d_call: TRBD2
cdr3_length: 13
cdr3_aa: CASSPGGWETQYF
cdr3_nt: TGTGCCAGCAGCCCGGGGGGTTGGGAGACCCAGTACTTC

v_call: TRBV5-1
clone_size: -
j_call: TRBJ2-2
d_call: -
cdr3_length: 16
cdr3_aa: CASSAGRGRNTGELFF
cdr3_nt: TGCGCCAGCAGCGCCGGCAGGGGCCGGAACACCGGGGAGCTGTTTTTT

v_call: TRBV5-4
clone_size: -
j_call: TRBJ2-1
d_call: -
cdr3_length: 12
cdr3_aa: CASSPGDNEQFF
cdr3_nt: TGTGCCAGCAGCCCCGGGGACAATGAGCAGTTCTTC

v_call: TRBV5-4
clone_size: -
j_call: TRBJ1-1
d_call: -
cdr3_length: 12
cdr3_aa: CASSSTNTEAFF
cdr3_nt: TGTGCCAGCAGCTCTACGAACACTGAAGCTTTCTTT

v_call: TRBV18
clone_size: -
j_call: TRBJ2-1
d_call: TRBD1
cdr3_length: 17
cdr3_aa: CASSPQRTGQGTNEQFF
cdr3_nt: TGTGCCAGCTCACCACAACGTACAGGACAGGGGACCAATGAGCAGTTCTTC

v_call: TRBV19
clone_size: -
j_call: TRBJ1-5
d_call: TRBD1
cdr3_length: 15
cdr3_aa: CASSIAGQGDQPQHF
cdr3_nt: TGTGCCAGTAGTATTGCGGGACAGGGTGATCAGCCCCAGCATTTT

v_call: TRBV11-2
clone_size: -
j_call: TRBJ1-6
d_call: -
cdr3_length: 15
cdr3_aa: CASSLAGRMNSPLHF
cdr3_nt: TGTGCCAGCAGCTTAGCCGGCAGGATGAATTCACCCCTCCACTTT

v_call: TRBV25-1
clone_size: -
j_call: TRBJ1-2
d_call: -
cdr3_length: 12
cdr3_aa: CASDSGGHGYTF
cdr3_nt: TGTGCCAGCGACTCCGGTGGCCATGGCTACACCTTC

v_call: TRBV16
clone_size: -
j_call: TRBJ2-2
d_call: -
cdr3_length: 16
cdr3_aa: CASSQGDISNTGELFF
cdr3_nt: TGTGCCAGCAGCCAGGGGGACATTTCGAACACCGGGGAGCTGTTTTTT

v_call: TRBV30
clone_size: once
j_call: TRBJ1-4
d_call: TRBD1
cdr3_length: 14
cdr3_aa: CAWSWGQGNEKLFF
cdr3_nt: TGTGCCTGGAGTTGGGGACAGGGTAATGAAAAACTGTTTTTT

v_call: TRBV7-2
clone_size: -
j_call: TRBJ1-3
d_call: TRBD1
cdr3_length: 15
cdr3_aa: CASSLMTGEGNTIYF
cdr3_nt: TGTGCCAGCAGCCTAATGACAGGGGAAGGAAACACCATATATTTT

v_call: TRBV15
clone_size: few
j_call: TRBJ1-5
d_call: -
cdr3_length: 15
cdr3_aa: CATSRVKGNSQPQHF
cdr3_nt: TGTGCCACCAGCAGAGTGAAGGGGAACAGTCAGCCCCAGCATTTT

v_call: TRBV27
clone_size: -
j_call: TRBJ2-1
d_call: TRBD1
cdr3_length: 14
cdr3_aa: CASTDRGPNNEQFF
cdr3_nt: TGTGCCAGCACGGACAGGGGGCCCAACAATGAGCAGTTCTTC

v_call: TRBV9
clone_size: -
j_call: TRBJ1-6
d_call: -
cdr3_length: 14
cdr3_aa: CASSVLGVRSPLHF
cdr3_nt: TGTGCCAGCAGCGTTTTAGGGGTGCGTTCACCCCTCCACTTT

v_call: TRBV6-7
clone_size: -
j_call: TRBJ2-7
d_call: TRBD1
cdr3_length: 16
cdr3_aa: CASSYQPGQGTYEQYF
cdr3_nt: TGTGCCAGCAGTTACCAACCGGGACAGGGGACCTACGAGCAGTACTTC

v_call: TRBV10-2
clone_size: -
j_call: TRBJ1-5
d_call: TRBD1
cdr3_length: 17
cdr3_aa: CASSATYGTGDGQPQHF
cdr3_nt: TGCGCCAGCAGCGCAACTTATGGGACAGGGGATGGACAGCCCCAGCATTTT

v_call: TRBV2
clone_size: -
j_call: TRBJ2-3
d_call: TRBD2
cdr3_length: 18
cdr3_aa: CASSAFRGGTSSTDTQYF
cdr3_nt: TGTGCCAGCAGTGCCTTCCGGGGGGGTACCTCTAGCACAGATACGCAGTATTTT

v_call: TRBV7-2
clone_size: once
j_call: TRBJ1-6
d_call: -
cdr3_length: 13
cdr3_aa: CASSLVPFSPLHF
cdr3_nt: TGTGCCAGCAGCTTAGTTCCGTTTTCACCCCTCCACTTT

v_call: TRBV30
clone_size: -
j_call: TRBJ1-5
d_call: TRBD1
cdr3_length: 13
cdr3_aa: CASTGGGTGPQHF
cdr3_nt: TGTGCCAGCACAGGGGGCGGGACGGGGCCCCAGCATTTT

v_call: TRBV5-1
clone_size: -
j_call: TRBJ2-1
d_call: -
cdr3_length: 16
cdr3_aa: CASSLNPAGSGDEQFF
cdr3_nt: TGCGCCAGCAGCTTGAATCCGGCAGGGTCCGGAGATGAGCAGTTCTTC

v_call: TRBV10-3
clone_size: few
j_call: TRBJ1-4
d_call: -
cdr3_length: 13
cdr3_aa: CAISEFRGEKLFF
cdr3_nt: TGTGCCATCAGTGAATTCAGGGGTGAAAAACTGTTTTTT

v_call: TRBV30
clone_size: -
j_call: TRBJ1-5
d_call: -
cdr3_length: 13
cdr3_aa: CAWSLGRGQPQHF
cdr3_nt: TGTGCCTGGAGTTTAGGGAGAGGGCAGCCCCAGCATTTT